This T cell receptor beta chain was found in a study of response to subunit inactivated influenza vaccine. TCRdb processed the RT-PCR reads anew with MiXCR; each CDR3 protein has one entry. The data contain roughly 760,000 distinct CDR3 sequences, about 20% of them singletons. The CDR3 is 14 amino acids. Trimming removed 6 bases from V and 0 bases from J, with 9 bases in between. This clonotype was recorded many times. Its antigen is currently unknown. Study observations and caveats: Each seasonal flu vaccination may recruit only limited new T cells, authors suggested.

The chain uses TRBV12-3 or TRBV12-4 and TRBJ1-5; D uncertain. The material sequenced was PBMCs from blood, taken 5 days after vaccination. This TCR was sampled from a man between 50 and 59 years old who received an inactivated influenza vaccine. This CDR3 is CASRPEGSNQPQHF. CDR3 sequence (DNA): TGTGCCAGCAGACCGGAGGGTAGCAATCAGCCCCAGCATTTT.